These 26 T cell receptor beta chains were all obtained from the same sample, sequenced in a study of technical replicates of blood from several donors. Sequencing used immunoSEQ multiplex PCR; TCRdb keeps in-frame clones, though not all of them. The sample yields about 66,000 clones, around 89% seen once. Sequenced sample: PBMCs. The receptor source for this set is a human donor in good health. Some clones in this sample may be carry-over from other donors' samples.

The V gene is TRBV4-2, the J gene TRBJ2-1; 8 positions agree with TRBD2. V shed 4 bases, J shed 4 bases, and the junction held 12 bases outside the gene matches. The CDR3 is made up of 17 amino acids. Germline V gene lookup returns CDR1 LGHNA and CDR2 YNFKEQ. CDR3 sequence reads: CASSPNPKREIYNEQFF. The CDR3 DNA reads as TGTGCCAGCAGCCCGAACCCCAAGCGGGAGATTTACAATGAGCAGTTCTTC.

The gene calls are TRBV18 and TRBJ1-1; D possibly corresponds to TRBD1 (6 bases). The CDR3 totals 15 residues. Trimming left V 4 bases short and J 4 bases short, with 16 bases between. Germline V CDR1 and CDR2: KGHSH, LQKENI. The CDR3 DNA reads as TGTGCCAGCTCACTCGGTCAGGGGCGAGTCACTGAAGCTTTCTTT. Encoded protein: CASSLGQGRVTEAFF.

V gene TRBV5-4 combines with J gene TRBJ1-2; D ambiguous. The germline V gene has CDR1 SGHNT and CDR2 YYREEE (reference sequence). The germline V and J ends were trimmed by 0 bases and 2 bases, with 8 bases remaining between them. The CDR3 runs 14 residues. This chain's CDR3 is CASSLGQNNYGYTF. The CDR3 DNA is TGTGCCAGCAGCTTGGGGCAGAACAACTATGGCTACACCTTC.

This clone was seen just once. The chain couples TRBV2 to TRBJ2-1, with 11 bases fitting TRBD2. CDR3 length: 15 residues. V dropped 1 base and J dropped 9; count of bases not matched to a gene: 5. The V gene's germline CDR1 is SNHLY and CDR2 FYNNEI. The CDR3 DNA reads as TGTGCCAGCAGTGAAGTAGCGGGAGGGCCGATTGAGCAGTTCTTC. This gives the protein CASSEVAGGPIEQFF.

The V call is TRBV4-3, the J call TRBJ1-1, with 9 nucleotides matching TRBD1. Per germline, CDR1 LGHNA and CDR2 YSLEER. This CDR3 contains 14 residues. V shed 1 base, J shed 4 bases, and the junction held 1 base outside the gene matches. This CDR3 is CASSQGTGATEAFF. The CDR3 nucleotides read TGCGCCAGCAGCCAAGGGACAGGGGCCACTGAAGCTTTCTTT.

The chain uses TRBV9 and TRBJ2-7; no definite D call. The CDR3 contains 15 residues. The germline V gene encodes CDR1 SGDLS and CDR2 YYNGEE. The V end was cut by 0 bases, the J end by 1 base, with 11 bases between. CDR3 region: CASSVGDYESYEQYF. The CDR3 coding sequence is TGTGCCAGCAGCGTAGGCGATTACGAGTCCTACGAGCAGTACTTC.

This rearrangement joins TRBV19 to TRBJ2-3; 7 bases line up with TRBD2. J gave up 2 bases and V 3 bases, and 5 bases lay outside the gene matches. Germline V gene data show CDR1 as LNHDA and CDR2 as SQIVND (reference sequence). The CDR3 has 15 residues. CDR3 region: CASSIRAGLTDTQYF. The CDR3 DNA sequence: TGTGCCAGTAGTATCCGAGCGGGGCTCACAGATACGCAGTATTTT.

V and J are TRBV4-1 and TRBJ1-1; D may be TRBD1 (5 bases). This CDR3 has 15 residues. Trimming left V 4 bases short and J 4 bases short, with 16 bases between. CDR1 and CDR2 from the germline V gene are MGHRA and YSYEKL. CDR3 sequence (DNA): TGCGCCAGCAGCCCCCTGGGACTATCAGGCACTGAAGCTTTCTTT. Translated: CASSPLGLSGTEAFF.

The chain carries TRBV29-1 and TRBJ2-1; D possibly corresponds to TRBD2 (6 bases). The germline CDR1 and CDR2 sequences are SQVTM and ANQGSEA. The CDR3 consists of 12 residues. The V and J ends lost 0 bases and 9 bases respectively, with 9 bases between them. Written as DNA, the CDR3 is TGCAGCGTTGAAGAAGGCGGGGCTGAGCAGTTCTTC. Its translation: CSVEEGGAEQFF.

The chain employs TRBV18 and TRBJ2-3; D might be TRBD2 (5 bases). The ends were cut back, 5 bases at V and 2 bases at J, with 14 bases in the middle. Germline V gives CDR1 KGHSH, CDR2 LQKENI. The CDR3 is 15 amino acids. In DNA, the CDR3 is TGTGCCAGCTCATCCGAGGGTCCCTCCACAGATACGCAGTATTTT. It specifies CASSSEGPSTDTQYF.

The chain combines TRBV7-7 with TRBJ2-5; 8 bases map to TRBD1. Trimming removed 5 bases from V and 2 bases from J; junction bases left unmatched: 1. The CDR3 length is 13 residues. Germline loops: CDR1 SSHAT, CDR2 FNYEAQ (reference sequence). The CDR3 nucleotides are TGTGCCAGCAGCCGGGACAGGCAAGAGACCCAGTACTTC. Its protein product is CASSRDRQETQYF.

The rearrangement uses TRBV14 and TRBJ1-5; 7 bases agree with TRBD1. Germline-derived CDR1 and CDR2 are SGHDN and FVKESK. V lost 0 bases to trimming and J lost 2 bases; unmatched junction nucleotides: 13. This CDR3 comprises 19 residues. The CDR3 sequence: CASSQEICQGGRGNQPQHF. CDR3 DNA sequence: TGTGCCAGCAGCCAAGAAATTTGCCAGGGGGGAAGAGGCAATCAGCCCCAGCATTTT.

The rearrangement links TRBV5-1 to TRBJ2-2; D is undetermined. The CDR3 spans 13 residues. Trimming stripped 4 bases from V and 8 bases from J, with 12 bases between. The V gene's germline CDR1 is SGHRS and CDR2 YFSETQ. This chain's CDR3 is CASSPGVEGELFF. CDR3 in DNA: TGCGCCAGCAGCCCTGGAGTGGAGGGGGAGCTGTTTTTT.

The chain carries TRBV19 and TRBJ1-6; D may be TRBD1 (6 bases). Trimming left V 5 bases short and J 6 bases short, with 14 bases between. Germline CDR1 LNHDA, CDR2 SQIVND (reference sequence). The CDR3 covers 15 residues. In DNA form, the CDR3 reads TGTGCCAGTAGTGGATACAGGGTGGGTAATTCACCCCTCCACTTT. Translation gives CASSGYRVGNSPLHF. Variable domain in full (rest from reference TRBV19 and TRBJ1-6): DGGITQSPKYLFRKEGQNVTLSCEQNLNHDAMYWYRQDPGQGLRLIYYSQIVNDFQKGDIAEGYSVSREKKESFPLTVTSAQKNPTAFYLCASSGYRVGNSPLHFGNGTRLTVT.

This chain connects TRBV5-1 to TRBJ2-7, with 8 bases that match TRBD2. The CDR3 consists of 14 residues. Germline trimming cut 6 bases from V and 7 bases from J; bases unmatched to any gene: 12. Germline V gives CDR1 SGHRS, CDR2 YFSETQ. The chain's CDR3 is CASNPIAGSLEQYF. CDR3 in DNA: TGCGCCAGCAACCCAATAGCGGGGTCCCTAGAGCAGTACTTC.

The CDR3 sequence is CASSLESRGLETQYF. CDR3 nucleotides: TGTGCCAGCAGCTTAGAGTCAAGGGGATTAGAGACCCAGTACTTC. The chain has TRBV13 and TRBJ2-5, with D perhaps matching TRBD1 (5 bases). Trimming cost V 1 base and J 4 bases, with 13 bases left between them. Germline V gives CDR1 PRHDT, CDR2 FYEKMQ (reference sequence). The length of the CDR3 is 15 residues.

This rearrangement joins TRBV19 to TRBJ1-1; 7 nucleotides agree with TRBD1. CDR3 length equals 13 residues. Germline loops: CDR1 LNHDA, CDR2 SQIVND (reference sequence). The junction had 8 bases not matched to a gene; V was cut back by 9 bases and J by 4 bases. The chain's CDR3 is CASRKGASTEAFF. DNA of the CDR3: TGTGCCAGCCGGAAGGGGGCGAGCACTGAAGCTTTCTTT.

This clone was picked up one time. The chain couples TRBV7-2 to TRBJ2-7, with TRBD1 identical over 8 bases. Germline V CDR1 and CDR2: SGHTA, FQGNSA. V lost 4 bases and J lost 12; bases outside the gene matches: 11. CDR3 length: 13 residues. In DNA, the CDR3 is TGTGCCAGCAGCTCCCGGGACAGGACCAATACGTACTTC. Translation gives CASSSRDRTNTYF. Variable domain in full (rest from reference TRBV7-2 and TRBJ2-7): GAGVSQSPSNKVTEKGKDVELRCDPISGHTALYWYRQSLGQGLEFLIYFQGNSAPDKSGLPSDRFSAERTGGSVSTLTIQRTQQEDSAVYLCASSSRDRTNTYFGPGTRLTVT.

The chain uses TRBV7-2 and TRBJ1-4; no clear D gene. The germline V gene encodes CDR1 SGHTA and CDR2 FQGNSA. The CDR3 covers 19 residues. V was shortened by 1 base and J by 3 bases, with 21 bases between the two germline ends. The chain's CDR3 is CASSLEVLTGYGANEKLFF. Here the CDR3 DNA reads TGTGCCAGCAGCTTAGAGGTGCTGACGGGTTACGGGGCTAATGAAAAACTGTTTTTT.

The chain has TRBV19 and TRBJ1-4; 8 bases align to TRBD1. CDR3 length equals 17 residues. Trimming removed 4 bases from V and 4 bases from J; junction bases left unmatched: 11. Germline V gene lookup returns CDR1 LNHDA and CDR2 SQIVND (reference sequence). The CDR3 DNA reads TGTGCCAGTAGTAACTTAGCAGGGGGCGCCCATAATGAAAAACTGTTTTTT. Encoded protein: CASSNLAGGAHNEKLFF.

The CDR3 sequence is CATRDRGENQPQHF. CDR3 coding DNA: TGTGCCACCCGGGACAGGGGGGAAAATCAGCCCCAGCATTTT. V is TRBV19 and J is TRBJ1-5, with 11 positions matching TRBD1. There are 14 residues in the CDR3. Germline-derived CDR1 and CDR2 are LNHDA and SQIVND (reference sequence). V was pared by 10 bases and J by 4 bases, with 6 bases of the junction left unmatched.

This rearrangement joins TRBV5-1 to TRBJ1-1; D is uncertain. V was cut by 5 bases and J by 1 base, with 6 bases left in between. The CDR3 loop spans 12 amino acids. Germline lookup yields CDR1 SGHRS and CDR2 YFSETQ. CDR3 sequence: CASRNTNTEAFF. The CDR3 coding sequence is TGCGCCAGCAGAAACACGAACACTGAAGCTTTCTTT.

This chain links TRBV6-1 with TRBJ2-1, with 7 bases fitting TRBD2. CDR3 size: 12 residues. Trimming took 8 bases from V and 4 from J; bases not matched to a gene: 2. The germline V gene encodes CDR1 MNHNS and CDR2 SASEGT. The CDR3 DNA sequence: TGTGCCAGCCGGGGGGTTTACAATGAGCAGTTCTTC. It yields the protein CASRGVYNEQFF.

The chain combines TRBV19 with TRBJ1-1; D possibly corresponds to TRBD1 (5 bases). The V and J ends lost 5 bases and 11 bases respectively, with 15 bases between them. CDR1 is LNHDA and CDR2 is SQIVND in the germline V gene (reference sequence). The CDR3 is 12 residues long. CDR3 in amino acids: CASSPPGKVAFF. The CDR3 nucleotides are TGTGCCAGTAGTCCGCCAGGGAAGGTGGCTTTCTTT.

This clone appeared a single time. V usage is TRBV2 and J usage is TRBJ1-1; tentative D call: TRBD1 (5 bases). Germline assignment: CDR1 SNHLY and CDR2 FYNNEI. The CDR3 contains 13 residues. Trimming removed 3 bases at V and 1 base at J, with 6 bases between. CDR3 protein: CASSDQGNTEAFF. DNA of the CDR3: TGTGCCAGCAGTGATCAGGGGAACACTGAAGCTTTCTTT.

The chain links TRBV11-3 to TRBJ2-2; 10 bases agree with TRBD1. This CDR3 has 16 amino acids. With 6 bases clipped from V and 1 base from J, the junction kept 5 bases outside the gene matches. In germline, CDR1 is SGHNT, CDR2 YENEEA. The CDR3 is CASSRQGAKNTGELFF. CDR3 nucleotide sequence: TGTGCCAGCAGTCGACAGGGGGCTAAGAACACCGGGGAGCTGTTTTTT.